These T cell receptor beta chains were read from a single sample in a study of blood T cells in healthy people across ages. TCRdb re-called the 5' RACE reads through MiXCR, storing one row per CDR3 protein. The sample has about 640,000 distinct CDR3 sequences, about 43% seen once. The specimen was blood. The receptors here all came from a man older than 75 in good health. Both conserved end residues are trimmed from each CDR3. A D gene is named only where the DNA matches it firmly.

J gene	V gene	D gene	CDR3 protein
TRBJ2-6	TRBV6-2/TRBV6-3	TRBD2	ASSYSSGSSIGANVLT
-	TRBV6-6	TRBD1	ASSYWDSDEQY
TRBJ2-7	TRBV6-2/TRBV6-3	-	ASTDAGGGSYEQY
TRBJ2-2	TRBV29-1	-	SVELDTGELF
TRBJ2-1	TRBV6-1	-	ASQRTTGNEQF
TRBJ2-1	TRBV20-1	-	SARDRRTILGEQF
TRBJ1-1	TRBV6-1	-	ASTLGTEAF
TRBJ2-5	TRBV20-1	-	SARTGGGQETQY
TRBJ1-5	TRBV20-1	-	SARRAGDNQPQH
TRBJ1-2	TRBV28	TRBD1	AGSPTGTGNYGYT
TRBJ2-1	TRBV4-3	-	ASSLHWDNSGNEQF
TRBJ2-7	TRBV20-1	-	SAPEGDEQY
TRBJ2-7	TRBV5-6	-	ASSFERNYEQY
TRBJ1-2	TRBV20-1	-	SARVPGTNGYT
TRBJ2-1	TRBV29-1	TRBD1	SVVRGQGRHEQF
TRBJ2-2	TRBV9	-	ASSVDGAVNTGELF